The 15 T cell receptor beta chains below were found in one sample sequenced in a study of beta chain features in type 1 diabetes. Reverse transcribing all isolated RNA meant expressed TCRB transcripts were sequenced. Sequencing was performed with immunoSEQ multiplex PCR; in TCRdb, only in-frame clones are kept and a portion is missing. Of 680,000 or so clones listed, around a sixth are singletons. The source material was naive CD4+ T cells from blood. Every receptor here comes from a man between 18 and 29 years old in good health.

The chain employs TRBV11-2 and TRBJ2-4; 11 positions match TRBD2. Germline trimming cut 2 bases from V and 0 bases from J; bases unmatched to any gene: 3. Germline CDR1 reads SGHAT; CDR2 reads FQNNGV. CDR3 length equals 17 residues. The CDR3 DNA sequence: TGTGCCAGCAGCTTAAGACTAGCGGGGCTAGCCAAAAACATTCAGTACTTC. Protein sequence: CASSLRLAGLAKNIQYF.

This clone was found a few times. The CDR3: CASSMPLAGLETQYF. DNA of the CDR3: TGTGCCAGTAGTATGCCGCTAGCGGGATTGGAGACCCAGTACTTC. The V call is TRBV19, the J call TRBJ2-5; 9 bases fit TRBD2. V shed 3 bases and J 5 bases; nucleotides not matched to a gene: 7. The V gene's germline CDR1 is LNHDA and CDR2 SQIVND (reference sequence). There are 15 residues in the CDR3.

The chain joins TRBV7-2 to TRBJ2-5; 10 positions agree with TRBD1. Germline CDR1 is SGHTA and CDR2 is FQGNSA. The trim removed 5 bases at V and 6 bases at J, leaving 12 bases unmatched. The CDR3 has 16 amino acids. The CDR3, as DNA: TGTGCCAGCAGCAAACACGGGACAGGGGAGAGAAAGACCCAGTACTTC. It is translated as CASSKHGTGERKTQYF.

This chain joins TRBV30 and TRBJ2-7; weak D call: TRBD1 (6 bases). Trimming took 2 bases from V and 3 from J, leaving 20 bases between them. The CDR3 loop spans 16 amino acids. Germline loops: CDR1 GTSNPN, CDR2 SVGIG (reference sequence). CDR3 in amino acids: CAWSKTGHLFYYEQYF. The DNA of the CDR3 is TGTGCCTGGAGTAAAACAGGGCACCTTTTTTACTACGAGCAGTACTTC. The whole variable domain, remainder taken from reference TRBV30 and TRBJ2-7, is SQTIHQWPATLVQPVGSPLSLECTVEGTSNPNLYWYRQAAGRGLQLLFYSVGIGQISSEVPQNLSASRPQDRQFILSSKKLLLSDSGFYLCAWSKTGHLFYYEQYFGPGTRLTVT.

The chain uses TRBV5-1 and TRBJ2-7, with a weak D call TRBD1 (6 bases). This CDR3 is built from 14 residues. V was trimmed by 0 bases and J by 3 bases, leaving 10 bases between them. CDR1 and CDR2 (germline): SGHRS, YFSETQ. Here the CDR3 reads CASSLVQGLYEQYF. CDR3 coding DNA: TGCGCCAGCAGCTTGGTCCAGGGGCTCTACGAGCAGTACTTC.

The rearrangement links TRBV20-1 to TRBJ2-7, with D maybe TRBD1 (6 bases). The CDR3 extends over 11 amino acids. V shed 4 bases and J shed 5 bases, with 9 bases lying between them. The germline CDR1 and CDR2 sequences are DFQATT and SNEGSKA (reference sequence). The DNA for the CDR3 is TGCAGTGCTAACAGGGACCACGAGCAGTACTTC. The encoded protein is CSANRDHEQYF.

With respect to this clone: A read error may account for a junction end that differs from germline. The chain uses TRBV14 and TRBJ2-7; D might be TRBD2 (5 bases). The CDR3 totals 15 residues. Germline CDR1 is SGHDN and CDR2 is FVKESK. CDR3: CASSQALGLSSEQYF. CDR3 in DNA: TGTGCCAGCAGTCAAGCATTAGGACTGTCTTCCGAGCAGTACTTC.

Note on this clone: Different DNA sequences within this sample yield the same CDR3. The chain joins TRBV6-6 to TRBJ2-7, with D unresolved. The CDR3 consists of 13 residues. Germline V lookup: CDR1 MNHNY, CDR2 SVGAGI (reference sequence). The germline V and J ends were trimmed by 2 bases and 2 bases, with 7 bases remaining between them. CDR3 region: CASSYGRAYEQYF. The CDR3 coding sequence is TGTGCCAGCAGTTACGGTAGGGCCTACGAGCAGTACTTC.

The chain joins TRBV2 to TRBJ1-5; 7 bases map to TRBD1. Unmatched junction bases numbered 6, after V lost 3 bases and J lost 4 bases. The V gene's germline CDR1 is SNHLY and CDR2 FYNNEI. This CDR3 is built from 15 residues. The CDR3 nucleotides are TGTGCCAGCAGTGAGGGACAGAAGGGGAATCAGCCCCAGCATTTT. Its translation: CASSEGQKGNQPQHF. The variable domain in full, completed from reference TRBV2 and TRBJ1-5, reads EPEVTQTPSHQVTQMGQEVILRCVPISNHLYFYWYRQILGQKVEFLVSFYNNEISEKSEIFDDQFSVERPDGSNFTLKIRSTKLEDSAMYFCASSEGQKGNQPQHFGDGTRLSIL.

The genes are TRBV2 and TRBJ2-3; D might be TRBD2 (5 bases). The CDR3 is made up of 13 amino acids. The germline CDR1 and CDR2 sequences are SNHLY and FYNNEI. CDR3 amino acids: CGRRVAATDTQYF. CDR3 coding DNA: TGTGGCCGGCGGGTCGCGGCCACAGATACGCAGTATTTT.

This clone has just a few counts. V is TRBV18 and J is TRBJ2-1; TRBD1 might be the D (6 bases). The CDR3 spans 15 residues. Germline V gives CDR1 KGHSH, CDR2 LQKENI. V lost 3 bases to trimming and J lost 3 bases, with 12 bases between them. The CDR3 loop reads CASSPQQGRYNEQFF. DNA of the CDR3: TGTGCCAGCTCACCGCAACAGGGACGCTACAATGAGCAGTTCTTC.

DNA of the CDR3: TGTGCCACCAGCAGAGACCGGGGACAGGGCCAAGGGTATAGCAATCAGCCCCAGCATTTT. It is translated as CATSRDRGQGQGYSNQPQHF. V and J are TRBV15 and TRBJ1-5, with 9 positions matching TRBD1. V lost 0 bases and J lost 0; bases outside the gene matches: 12. Looked up from germline, CDR1 is LNHNV and CDR2 is YYDKDF (reference sequence). The length of the CDR3 is 20 residues.

The chain links TRBV7-9 to TRBJ1-2; D is possibly TRBD1 (6 bases). The CDR3 loop spans 14 amino acids. Germline V gives CDR1 SEHNR, CDR2 FQNEAQ (reference sequence). Trimming left V 5 bases short and J 3 bases short, with 13 bases between. The CDR3 nucleotides read TGTGCCAGCAGCCGCGCAGGGGCTGACTATGGCTACACCTTC. This translates into CASSRAGADYGYTF.

The sample holds a few counts of this clone. This CDR3 is CASSPPVGGVGKLFF. CDR3 nucleotides: TGTGCCAGCAGTCCGCCGGTGGGGGGAGTTGGAAAACTGTTTTTT. The chain recombines TRBV6-6 with TRBJ1-4; TRBD1 is a possible D gene (5 bases). Trimming left V 5 bases short and J 10 bases short, with 20 bases between. The germline V gene encodes CDR1 MNHNY and CDR2 SVGAGI (reference sequence). This CDR3 contains 15 residues.

V and J are TRBV7-2 and TRBJ2-4, with D perhaps given as TRBD1 or TRBD2 (6 bases each). Per germline, CDR1 SGHTA and CDR2 FQGNSA. The CDR3 covers 15 residues. Trimming removed 6 bases from V and 3 bases from J, with 15 bases in between. The CDR3 nucleotides are TGTGCCAGCAGACAAAAGGGGGGTGACAAAAACATTCAGTACTTC. Protein: CASRQKGGDKNIQYF. The full variable domain, completed using reference TRBV7-2 and TRBJ2-4, is GAGVSQSPSNKVTEKGKDVELRCDPISGHTALYWYRQSLGQGLEFLIYFQGNSAPDKSGLPSDRFSAERTGGSVSTLTIQRTQQEDSAVYLCASRQKGGDKNIQYFGAGTRLSVL.